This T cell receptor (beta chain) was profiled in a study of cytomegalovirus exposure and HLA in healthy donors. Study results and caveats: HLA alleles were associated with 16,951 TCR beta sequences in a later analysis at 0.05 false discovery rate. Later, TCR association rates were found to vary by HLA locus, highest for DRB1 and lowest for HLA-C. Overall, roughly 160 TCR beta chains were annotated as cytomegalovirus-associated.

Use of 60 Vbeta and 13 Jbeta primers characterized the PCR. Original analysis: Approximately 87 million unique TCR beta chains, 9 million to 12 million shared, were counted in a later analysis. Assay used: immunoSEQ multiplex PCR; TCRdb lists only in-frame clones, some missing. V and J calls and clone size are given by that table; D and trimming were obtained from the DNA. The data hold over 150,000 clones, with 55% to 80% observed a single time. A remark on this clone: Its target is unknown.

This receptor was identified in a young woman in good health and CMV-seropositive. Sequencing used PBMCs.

In DNA form, the CDR3 reads TGTGCCAGCAGCGCGGCGGGAGTTTCCTACAATGAGCAGTTCTTC. Translating gives CASSAAGVSYNEQFF. The chain combines TRBV9 with TRBJ2-1, with TRBD2 matching over 7 bases. In germline, CDR1 is SGDLS, CDR2 YYNGEE. With V trimmed by 3 bases and J by 1 base, 4 bases remained unmatched. The CDR3 has 15 amino acids.